Below are 30 T cell receptor beta chains sequenced from a single sample in a study of blood T cells in healthy people across ages. The authors ran a second PCR of 7 to 11 cycles using a sample-barcoded 5' primer and a J-beta primer mix. One entry per CDR3 protein results from TCRdb running MiXCR on the 5' RACE reads. The sample shows about 770,000 distinct CDR3 sequences, 44% of them seen only once. Material: blood. The receptors originated from a man aged 55-75 years in good health.

This chain connects TRBV7-9 to TRBJ1-2; D gene uncertain. The V and J ends lost 1 base and 4 bases respectively, with 13 bases between them. Germline V gene data show CDR1 as SEHNR and CDR2 as FQNEAQ (reference sequence). The CDR3 is made up of 15 amino acids. Written as DNA, the CDR3 is TGTGCCAGCAGCTTAGAACCCGGTCCTCTCTATGGCTACACCTTC. This gives the protein CASSLEPGPLYGYTF.

This chain links TRBV4-3 with TRBJ1-1; D gene ambiguous. Germline V lookup: CDR1 LGHNA, CDR2 YSLEER. This CDR3 contains 15 residues. V was shortened by 0 bases and J by 4 bases, with 12 bases between the two germline ends. CDR3 coding DNA: TGCGCCAGCAGCCAAGATAGCGGTAGGAGCACTGAAGCTTTCTTT. Translated, it gives CASSQDSGRSTEAFF.

There are many counts of this clonotype. The chain combines TRBV7-2 with TRBJ2-5, with 8 bases lining up with TRBD1. Germline V gene sequence: CDR1 SGHTA, CDR2 FQGNSA. CDR3 length: 14 amino acids. V was pared by 3 bases and J by 5 bases, with 5 bases of the junction left unmatched. Here the CDR3 DNA reads TGTGCCAGCAGCTTCCGGACAGGGAGGGAGACCCAGTACTTC. As protein: CASSFRTGRETQYF. Drawing the rest from reference TRBV7-2 and TRBJ2-5, the complete variable domain is GAGVSQSPSNKVTEKGKDVELRCDPISGHTALYWYRQSLGQGLEFLIYFQGNSAPDKSGLPSDRFSAERTGGSVSTLTIQRTQQEDSAVYLCASSFRTGRETQYFGPGTRLLVL.

This clonotype was counted between two and nine times. The chain is built from TRBV12-3 or TRBV12-4 and TRBJ2-7, with D perhaps matching TRBD2 (7 bases). V was shortened by 0 bases and J by 1 base, with 10 bases between the two germline ends. The length of the CDR3 is 15 residues. CDR3 amino acids: CASSLARGGSYEQYF. The CDR3, as DNA: TGTGCCAGCAGTTTAGCCAGGGGAGGGTCCTACGAGCAGTACTTC.

This clonotype was counted between two and nine times. The V and J genes are TRBV9 and TRBJ1-1; D perhaps matches TRBD1 (6 bases). Trimming left V 4 bases short and J 4 bases short, with 14 bases between. This CDR3 region has 14 residues. Per germline, CDR1 SGDLS and CDR2 YYNGEE. The CDR3 region is CASSPMGQLTEAFF. The CDR3 bases are TGTGCCAGCAGCCCGATGGGACAACTCACTGAAGCTTTCTTT.

V and J are TRBV29-1 and TRBJ2-4; 8 nucleotides line up with TRBD1. The J call is uncertain, as TRBJ2-7 better fits the DNA end. This CDR3 contains 14 residues. Germline V gene lookup returns CDR1 SQVTM and CDR2 ANQGSEA. DNA for the CDR3: TGCAGCGTTGCTCCCGGACAGGGAACCTACGAGCAGTACTTC. Translating it yields CSVAPGQGTYEQYF.

The chain carries TRBV5-1 and TRBJ2-1; D possibly matches TRBD1 or TRBD2 (6 bases each). V was pared by 1 base and J by 0 bases, with 20 bases between. This CDR3 is 19 amino acids long. The V gene's germline CDR1 is SGHRS and CDR2 YFSETQ. CDR3 region: CASSLYPGALESSYNEQFF. CDR3 nucleotide sequence: TGCGCCAGCAGCTTGTATCCGGGGGCCCTTGAGAGCTCCTACAATGAGCAGTTCTTC.

The count of this clonotype is one. The chain uses TRBV30 and TRBJ1-4; no definite D call. The length of the CDR3 is 14 residues. Germline assignment: CDR1 GTSNPN and CDR2 SVGIG (reference sequence). CDR3 DNA sequence: TGTGCAACACGAGCCGGGTCCCATAATGAAAAACTGTTTTTT. As protein: CATRAGSHNEKLFF. The entire variable domain, with the rest obtained from reference TRBV30 and TRBJ1-4, is as follows: SQTIHQWPATLVQPVGSPLSLECTVEGTSNPNLYWYRQAAGRGLQLLFYSVGIGQISSEVPQNLSASRPQDRQFILSSKKLLLSDSGFYLCATRAGSHNEKLFFGSGTQLSVL.

This clonotype showed up just a few times. The chain has TRBV15 and TRBJ1-5; D not certain. V was clipped by 2 bases and J by 7 bases, with 12 bases between them. The CDR3 totals 14 residues. Looked up from germline, CDR1 is LNHNV and CDR2 is YYDKDF (reference sequence). The CDR3 spells CATSRKTLLQPQHF. CDR3 in DNA: TGTGCCACCAGCAGAAAAACACTGTTGCAGCCCCAGCATTTT.

This clonotype was observed a few times. The J gene is TRBJ2-5, the V gene TRBV25-1, with 9 bases fitting TRBD2. V shed 7 bases and J 2 bases; nucleotides not matched to a gene: 14. This CDR3 is built from 17 residues. Germline CDR1 MGHDK, CDR2 SYGVNS. CDR3 loop: CASTPTKGSGGQETQYF. The CDR3 nucleotides read TGTGCCAGCACGCCCACCAAGGGTAGCGGGGGTCAAGAGACCCAGTACTTC.

This clonotype has just a few counts. V and J are TRBV7-2 and TRBJ1-2; D is unresolved. V gave up 5 bases and J gave up 2 bases, with 15 bases separating them. This CDR3 is built from 15 residues. Germline CDR1 reads SGHTA; CDR2 reads FQGNSA. The CDR3 DNA reads as TGTGCCAGCAGCCCCCCGGCCGGGGAGAACTATGGCTACACCTTC. Its protein is CASSPPAGENYGYTF.

V is TRBV6-2 or TRBV6-3 and J is TRBJ1-1; D gene unclear. The germline gives CDR1 MNHEY, CDR2 SVGEGT. V was trimmed by 0 bases and J by 1 base, leaving 9 bases between them. The length of the CDR3 is 15 residues. CDR3 residues: CASSYSTRGNTEAFF. DNA for the CDR3: TGTGCCAGCAGTTACTCCACCCGGGGGAACACTGAAGCTTTCTTT.

This clonotype came up a few times. The J gene is TRBJ2-1, the V gene TRBV7-2; 8 bases agree with TRBD1. The CDR3 extends over 17 amino acids. V was clipped by 5 bases and J by 7 bases; unmatched bases: 16. Looked up from germline, CDR1 is SGHTA and CDR2 is FQGNSA. The CDR3 bases are TGTGCCAGCAGCACCGATTTGGCAGGGGGCGCTGAAAATGAGCAGTTCTTC. Protein: CASSTDLAGGAENEQFF.

The chain is built from TRBV6-2 or TRBV6-3 and TRBJ2-1; 9 bases align to TRBD1. The CDR3 extends over 15 amino acids. J gave up 8 bases and V 7 bases, and 12 bases lay outside the gene matches. CDR1 MNHEY and CDR2 SVGEGT come from the germline V gene. CDR3 sequence reads: CASTRQGGDIDEQFF. For the CDR3, the DNA is TGTGCCAGCACCCGACAGGGGGGCGACATCGATGAGCAGTTCTTC.

The chain carries TRBV10-3 and TRBJ1-5; D remains ambiguous. The V and J ends lost 3 bases and 1 base respectively, with 13 bases between them. The germline V gene has CDR1 ENHRY and CDR2 SYGVKD. CDR3 length equals 16 residues. CDR3 sequence reads: CAISDAPAGSNQPQHF. CDR3 in DNA: TGTGCCATCAGTGATGCGCCAGCCGGGAGCAATCAGCCCCAGCATTTT.

The rearrangement uses TRBV6-5 and TRBJ1-4; D unclear. Trimming left V 5 bases short and J 1 base short, with 8 bases between. This CDR3 has 14 amino acids. Per germline, CDR1 MNHEY and CDR2 SVGAGI. The CDR3, as DNA: TGTGCCAGCAGTACCCGCGGAACTAATGAAAAACTGTTTTTT. Translation: CASSTRGTNEKLFF.

The chain carries TRBV25-1 and TRBJ2-5, with D perhaps TRBD1 (5 bases). With 1 base removed from V and 5 bases from J, the gap between germline ends came to 23 bases. Germline values: CDR1 MGHDK, CDR2 SYGVNS. This CDR3 has 18 amino acids. This CDR3 is CASSESIGQGRHRETQYF. The DNA of the CDR3 is TGTGCCAGCAGTGAATCAATAGGTCAGGGCCGCCATAGGGAGACCCAGTACTTC.

The chain has TRBV5-1 and TRBJ2-1; 9 nucleotides align to TRBD1. The germline CDR1 and CDR2 sequences are SGHRS and YFSETQ. J lost 6 bases, V lost 3 bases, and 10 bases had no gene match. The CDR3 totals 16 residues. Here the CDR3 reads CASSSATGGGCNEQFF. CDR3 nucleotide sequence: TGCGCCAGCAGCTCCGCGACAGGGGGAGGTTGCAATGAGCAGTTCTTC. The full variable domain, with the rest looked up from reference TRBV5-1 and TRBJ2-1, is KAGVTQTPRYLIKTRGQQVTLSCSPISGHRSVSWYQQTPGQGLQFLFEYFSETQRNKGNFPGRFSGRQFSNSRSEMNVSTLELGDSALYLCASSSATGGGCNEQFFGPGTRLTVL.

The chain couples TRBV5-1 to TRBJ2-5; 11 bases map to TRBD2. V shed 7 bases, J shed 11 bases, and the junction held 13 bases outside the gene matches. This CDR3 region has 14 residues. CDR1 is SGHRS and CDR2 is YFSETQ in the germline V gene. The CDR3, as DNA: TGCGCCAGCTCACCTAGCGGGGGGTACAATGAGCAGTACTTC. It yields the protein CASSPSGGYNEQYF.

The rearrangement joins TRBV6-2 or TRBV6-3 to TRBJ2-5, with D unresolved. Near its end, the DNA agrees better with TRBJ2-7, so the J call may be wrong. This CDR3 has 14 residues. Germline CDR1 reads MNHEY; CDR2 reads SVGEGT. CDR3 residues: CASSQPPRNYEQYF. The CDR3 nucleotides are TGTGCCAGCAGTCAACCACCCAGGAACTACGAGCAGTACTTC.

This clonotype was detected once. V gene TRBV6-5 combines with J gene TRBJ1-3; TRBD1 agrees at 7 bases. The CDR3 spans 20 residues. Germline values: CDR1 MNHEY, CDR2 SVGAGI. Trimming removed 0 bases from V and 4 bases from J; junction bases left unmatched: 18. DNA of the CDR3: TGTGCCAGCAGTTACTCGATGAGAACAGGGGCTGTAGAGGACGGAAACACCATATATTTT. It yields the protein CASSYSMRTGAVEDGNTIYF.

This clonotype was counted only a few times. The V gene is TRBV4-1, the J gene TRBJ1-6; D might be TRBD1 (6 bases). The CDR3 consists of 15 residues. Between the trimmed V and J ends, which lost 0 bases and 10 bases, there was a span of 13 bases. Per germline, CDR1 MGHRA and CDR2 YSYEKL. CDR3 sequence (DNA): TGCGCCAGCAGCCAAGATCACAGGGAGTCATCACCCCTCCACTTT. Protein sequence: CASSQDHRESSPLHF.

The CDR3 protein is CASSSTGGTIDEQYF. CDR3 in DNA: TGCGCCAGCAGCTCCACCGGCGGCACCATCGACGAGCAGTACTTC. The chain employs TRBV5-1 and TRBJ2-7; no firm D call. The CDR3 sequence is 15 residues long. Germline V lookup: CDR1 SGHRS, CDR2 YFSETQ. The V gene lost 3 bases and the J gene lost 5 bases, with 18 bases spanning the gap.

This clonotype was observed a single time. CDR3 nucleotide sequence: TGCAGCACCGGGGGCAACTCTGAAAAACTGTTTTTT. It translates to CSTGGNSEKLFF. The rearrangement joins TRBV20-1 to TRBJ1-4, with a possible D match to TRBD1 (6 bases). Looked up from germline, CDR1 is DFQATT and CDR2 is SNEGSKA (reference sequence). The CDR3 contains 12 residues.

The V gene is TRBV10-3, the J gene TRBJ2-1; D may be TRBD2 (6 bases). The CDR3 sequence is 12 residues long. Germline-derived CDR1 and CDR2 are ENHRY and SYGVKD. Trimming stripped 2 bases from V and 13 bases from J, with 12 bases between. CDR3 in amino acids: CAISEPGVDQFF. For the CDR3, the DNA is TGTGCCATCAGTGAGCCGGGGGTGGACCAGTTCTTC.

This clonotype was recorded at least ten times. The chain employs TRBV20-1 and TRBJ1-2; D gene unclear. Germline V gene sequence: CDR1 DFQATT, CDR2 SNEGSKA (reference sequence). The CDR3 length is 13 residues. With 5 bases removed from V and 7 bases from J, the gap between germline ends came to 17 bases. The CDR3 spells CSAPSTREGGYTF. The CDR3 DNA is TGCAGTGCTCCCTCTACCCGGGAGGGTGGCTACACCTTC.

The chain carries TRBV5-1 and TRBJ1-5, with D possibly TRBD1 on 5 matching bases. Per germline, CDR1 SGHRS and CDR2 YFSETQ. The CDR3 consists of 16 residues. Trimming removed 0 bases from V and 0 bases from J, with 10 bases in between. The CDR3 nucleotides are TGCGCCAGCAGCTTGGGGACACCAGCTAGCAATCAGCCCCAGCATTTT. Its translation is CASSLGTPASNQPQHF.

The chain carries TRBV30 and TRBJ2-4; no definite D call. Gene TRBJ2-7 matches the end of the DNA better, so the J call may be wrong. The CDR3 runs 12 residues. CDR1 and CDR2 from the germline V gene are GTSNPN and SVGIG (reference sequence). DNA for the CDR3: TGTGCCTGGAGTGTAGTAGGTTACGAGCAGTACTTC. Its translation is CAWSVVGYEQYF.

The rearrangement joins TRBV11-2 to TRBJ1-2, with 9 bases aligning to TRBD1. The J segment lost 4 bases and the V segment lost 0 bases, leaving 6 bases of the junction unmatched. The CDR3 is 16 residues long. Germline V gives CDR1 SGHAT, CDR2 FQNNGV. The CDR3 reads CASSLERDRVAYGYTF. The CDR3 DNA follows: TGTGCCAGCAGCTTAGAGAGGGACAGGGTGGCCTATGGCTACACCTTC.

This rearrangement joins TRBV29-1 to TRBJ2-2, with unresolved D. Between the trimmed V and J ends, which lost 4 bases and 6 bases, there was a span of 6 bases. Germline loops: CDR1 SQVTM, CDR2 ANQGSEA. This CDR3 region has 11 residues. CDR3 sequence (DNA): TGCAGCGTTGGTCGTTCCGGGGAGCTGTTTTTT. Translation gives CSVGRSGELFF.